Below, 14 T cell receptor beta chains from the same sample are listed, as sequenced in a study of T cells in Graves' hyperthyroidism and ophthalmopathy. Amplified TCR beta CDR3 regions came from RNA transcripts. First-round RT-PCR of the TCR CDR3 relied on the HTBI primer set. TCRdb used MiXCR to reprocess the multiplex PCR reads, holding one entry per CDR3 protein. This table has roughly 250,000 distinct CDR3 sequences, 22% appearing once. Sequencing was carried out using blood. The receptors were gathered from a man aged 25-45 years with Graves' ophthalmopathy.

The chain links TRBV5-1 to TRBJ2-5; possibly TRBD2 for D (5 bases). The CDR3 contains 15 residues. CDR1 is SGHRS, CDR2 YFSETQ, per germline. V was clipped by 2 bases and J by 5 bases, with 16 bases between them. CDR3 amino acids: CASSFVYEGAETQYF. The CDR3 DNA reads as TGCGCCAGCAGCTTTGTGTATGAGGGCGCGGAGACCCAGTACTTC. The full variable domain, with the rest looked up from reference TRBV5-1 and TRBJ2-5, is KAGVTQTPRYLIKTRGQQVTLSCSPISGHRSVSWYQQTPGQGLQFLFEYFSETQRNKGNFPGRFSGRQFSNSRSEMNVSTLELGDSALYLCASSFVYEGAETQYFGPGTRLLVL.

Worth noting for this clonotype: The junction and the germline gene differ at one end; a read error may be behind it. The rearrangement links TRBV28 to TRBJ1-6, with D tentatively TRBD1 (5 bases). The CDR3 is made up of 15 amino acids. In germline, CDR1 is MDHEN, CDR2 SYDVKM. CDR3 sequence reads: CANSLTDTYNSPLHF. CDR3 bases: TGTGCCAACAGTTTGACAGATACCTATAATTCACCCCTCCACTTT.

This clonotype was recorded at least ten times. The chain recombines TRBV6-6 with TRBJ1-5; D not resolved. V was clipped by 0 bases and J by 2 bases, with 8 bases between them. The CDR3 totals 15 residues. Germline assignment: CDR1 MNHNY and CDR2 SVGAGI (reference sequence). Written as DNA, the CDR3 is TGTGCCAGCAGTTACTCGCAAAATGGCAATCAGCCCCAGCATTTT. It codes for CASSYSQNGNQPQHF.

Many counts were recorded for this clonotype. V is TRBV11-2 and J is TRBJ2-7; the D gene is possibly TRBD2 (6 bases). Germline values: CDR1 SGHAT, CDR2 FQNNGV. This CDR3 is 12 amino acids long. V lost 5 bases, J lost 6 bases, and 11 bases lay in between. In DNA, the CDR3 is TGTGCCAGCAGCCGGGAGTGGGGCGAGCAGTACTTC. Protein: CASSREWGEQYF.

In its sample, this clonotype was seen a few times. The chain carries TRBV7-2 and TRBJ1-1; no definite D call. V was clipped by 1 base and J by 2 bases, with 8 bases between them. This CDR3 comprises 14 residues. CDR1 is SGHTA and CDR2 is FQGNSA in the germline V gene. CDR3 nucleotides: TGTGCCAGCAGCTTAGGTCACCCTAACACTGAAGCTTTCTTT. Its translation: CASSLGHPNTEAFF.

This clonotype appeared many times. The gene calls are TRBV24-1 and TRBJ2-7, with D unresolved. This CDR3 spans 13 amino acids. The ends were cut back, 9 bases at V and 2 bases at J, with 13 bases in the middle. CDR1 is KGHDR, CDR2 SFDVKD, per germline. DNA of the CDR3: TGTGCCACCGCGGACGGACCCCCCTACGAGCAGTACTTC. Its protein product is CATADGPPYEQYF.

The chain uses TRBV27 and TRBJ2-7, with 7 bases identical to TRBD2. Germline CDR1 and CDR2: MNHEY and SMNVEV (reference sequence). The CDR3 has 11 residues. V shed 10 bases and J 6 bases; nucleotides not matched to a gene: 6. The CDR3 coding sequence is TGTGCCACTCGCGGGGGTTTCGAGCAGTACTTC. Its protein is CATRGGFEQYF.

The rearrangement uses TRBV12-5 and TRBJ2-3; D unclear. The V and J ends lost 7 bases and 3 bases respectively, with 11 bases between them. Germline loops: CDR1 LGHNT, CDR2 FRNRAP. The CDR3 is made up of 13 amino acids. This CDR3 reads CASVGPITDTQYF. As DNA, the CDR3 is TGTGCTAGTGTCGGCCCAATAACAGATACGCAGTATTTT.

This clonotype was observed a handful of times. The chain employs TRBV15 and TRBJ2-5, with 12 bases that match TRBD2. This CDR3 comprises 16 residues. The germline CDR1 and CDR2 sequences are LNHNV and YYDKDF (reference sequence). V shed 3 bases, J shed 5 bases, and the junction held 7 bases outside the gene matches. DNA for the CDR3: TGTGCCACCAGCAGCCGACTAGCGGGAGTTGGTGAGACCCAGTACTTC. Translation: CATSSRLAGVGETQYF.

This clonotype was counted ten times or more. The CDR3 DNA reads as TGTGCCAGCAGCTTAGTTTCGGGCGCAACTACGCAGTATTTT. Translated, it gives CASSLVSGATTQYF. V and J are TRBV11-2 and TRBJ2-3; no definite D call. With 1 base removed from V and 8 bases from J, the gap between germline ends came to 13 bases. This CDR3 spans 14 amino acids. Germline V gene data show CDR1 as SGHAT and CDR2 as FQNNGV.

Worth noting for this clonotype: One junction end does not reproduce the germline sequence, and a read error may be involved. The chain carries TRBV11-2 and TRBJ2-1; D possibly corresponds to TRBD2 (5 bases). Germline V lookup: CDR1 SGHAT, CDR2 FQNNGV. This CDR3 spans 14 amino acids. CDR3 amino acids: CASSPPTGSNEQFF. The CDR3 nucleotides are TGCGCCAGCAGCCCCCCAACTGGGAGCAATGAGCAGTTCTTC.

The J gene is TRBJ1-2, the V gene TRBV6-2 or TRBV6-3, with no clear D. Trimming removed 6 bases at V and 7 bases at J, with 12 bases between. CDR3 length equals 12 residues. In germline, CDR1 is MNHEY, CDR2 SVGEGT. For the CDR3, the DNA is TGTGCCAGCAGAACCCTGAAGGGTGGCTACACCTTC. Residues: CASRTLKGGYTF.

The rearrangement uses TRBV10-3 and TRBJ1-2; the match to TRBD1 covers 9 bases. Unmatched junction bases numbered 6, after V lost 7 bases and J lost 6 bases. Looked up from germline, CDR1 is ENHRY and CDR2 is SYGVKD. This CDR3 contains 13 residues. CDR3 region: CAIMSDRGNGYTF. As DNA, the CDR3 is TGTGCCATCATGTCGGACAGGGGTAATGGCTACACCTTC.

This clonotype has ten or more counts. This rearrangement joins TRBV28 to TRBJ2-5; 8 bases fit TRBD2. The CDR3 consists of 16 residues. The V gene end was trimmed by 5 bases and the J gene end by 4 bases; junction bases not matched to a gene: 12. Germline CDR1 and CDR2: MDHEN and SYDVKM. CDR3 nucleotides: TGTGCCAGCAGTCCCTGCGGGAGCGGGAGATTAGAGACCCAGTACTTC. Translation: CASSPCGSGRLETQYF.